This record looks at one T cell receptor (beta chain) sequence and its context. CDR3 size: 15 residues. With 6 bases removed from V and 3 bases from J, the gap between germline ends came to 18 bases. The germline V gene has CDR1 LNHDA and CDR2 SQIVND (reference sequence). This sample is part of a study of blood T cell repertoires in COVID-19. For the study at large: The United States, Italy and Spain were the sources of the acute and convalescent COVID-19 samples. PBMCs, B-cell-depleted T cells, or T cells were the source of the cDNA or gDNA that made up the material.

Ages ranged from about 18 to 89 years, with residence in 24 US areas. In the authors' workflow: Amplification with reference gene primers provided the estimates of nucleated cell counts. Libraries were prepared by immunoSEQ multiplex PCR; TCRdb keeps only in-frame clonotypes and omits some of them. V, J and clone size are those of that table, while D and trimming were read from the DNA. The sample contains around 330,000 clones, roughly nine tenths of which appear only once. Sequenced input: PBMCs or T cells enriched from blood (not recorded which). The TCR was taken from a man aged 55 to 70 who had recovered from COVID-19. The chain carries TRBV19 and TRBJ2-7, with D tentatively TRBD1 (7 bases). CDR3 loop: CASSERGQGDYEQYF. CDR3 coding DNA: TGTGCCAGTAGCGAACGGGGGCAGGGGGACTACGAGCAGTACTTC.